The clone carrying this T cell receptor (beta chain) was seen a single time. What it binds is not known. Thyroid surgery was preceded by no treatment in any patient. TCRdb re-called the PCR reads via MiXCR. The repertoire holds 75,000 to 100,000 clones, with about 12% as singletons. The data belong to a study of metastatic and nonmetastatic thyroid tumors. Study at large: Samples came from malignant and benign thyroid patients, and repertoires were compared across blood and tumor or nodule tissue. Study outcomes and limitations: Malignant thyroid tumors reportedly had TCR beta diversity that was significantly higher than in benign nodules, in blood and tumor.

The receptor was derived from a female donor with papillary thyroid cancer or a benign thyroid nodule (not recorded which). Some clones in this sample may be carry-over from other donors' samples. The material sequenced was blood.

The CDR3 protein is CSARDSGRAGGYNEQFF. Here the CDR3 DNA reads TGCAGTGCTAGAGATAGCGGGAGGGCCGGAGGCTACAATGAGCAGTTCTTC. The chain recombines TRBV20-1 with TRBJ2-1; 11 positions agree with TRBD2. The V segment lost 0 bases and the J segment 3 bases; nucleotides outside the gene matches: 7. The germline V gene has CDR1 DFQATT and CDR2 SNEGSKA (reference sequence). The CDR3 loop spans 17 amino acids.